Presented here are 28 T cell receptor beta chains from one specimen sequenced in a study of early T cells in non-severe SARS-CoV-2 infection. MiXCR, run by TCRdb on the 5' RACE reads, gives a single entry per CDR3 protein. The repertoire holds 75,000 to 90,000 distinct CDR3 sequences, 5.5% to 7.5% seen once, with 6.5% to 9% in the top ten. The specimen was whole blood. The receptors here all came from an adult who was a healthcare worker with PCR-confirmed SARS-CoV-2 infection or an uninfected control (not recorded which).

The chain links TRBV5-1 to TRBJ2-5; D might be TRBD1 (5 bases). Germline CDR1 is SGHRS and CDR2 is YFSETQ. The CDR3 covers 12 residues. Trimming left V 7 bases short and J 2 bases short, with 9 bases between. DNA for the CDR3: TGCGCCAGCTCCGACAGTCAAGAGACCCAGTACTTC. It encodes CASSDSQETQYF.

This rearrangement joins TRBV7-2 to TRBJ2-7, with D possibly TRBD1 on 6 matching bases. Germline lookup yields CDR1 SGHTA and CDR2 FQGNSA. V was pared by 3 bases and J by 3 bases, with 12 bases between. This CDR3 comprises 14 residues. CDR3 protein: CASSFKGHFYEQYF. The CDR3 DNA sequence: TGTGCCAGCAGCTTTAAGGGACACTTCTACGAGCAGTACTTC. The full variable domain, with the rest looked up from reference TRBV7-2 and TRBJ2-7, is GAGVSQSPSNKVTEKGKDVELRCDPISGHTALYWYRQSLGQGLEFLIYFQGNSAPDKSGLPSDRFSAERTGGSVSTLTIQRTQQEDSAVYLCASSFKGHFYEQYFGPGTRLTVT.

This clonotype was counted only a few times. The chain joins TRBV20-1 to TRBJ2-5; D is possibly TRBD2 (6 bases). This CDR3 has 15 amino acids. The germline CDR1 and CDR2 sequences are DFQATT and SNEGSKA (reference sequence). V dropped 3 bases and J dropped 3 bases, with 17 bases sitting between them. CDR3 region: CSARSSGGLEETQYF. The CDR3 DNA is TGCAGTGCTAGGTCGTCCGGGGGTCTAGAAGAGACCCAGTACTTC.

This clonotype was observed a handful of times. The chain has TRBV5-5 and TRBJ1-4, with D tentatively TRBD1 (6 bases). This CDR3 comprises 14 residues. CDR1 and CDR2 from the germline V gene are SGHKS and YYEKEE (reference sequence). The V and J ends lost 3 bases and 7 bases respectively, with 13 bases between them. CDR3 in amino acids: CASSSGVLGEKLFF. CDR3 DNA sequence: TGTGCCAGCAGCTCAGGGGTATTAGGTGAAAAACTGTTTTTT. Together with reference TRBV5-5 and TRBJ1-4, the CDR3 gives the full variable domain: DAGVTQSPTHLIKTRGQQVTLRCSPISGHKSVSWYQQVLGQGPQFIFQYYEKEERGRGNFPDRFSARQFPNYSSELNVNALLLGDSALYLCASSSGVLGEKLFFGSGTQLSVL.

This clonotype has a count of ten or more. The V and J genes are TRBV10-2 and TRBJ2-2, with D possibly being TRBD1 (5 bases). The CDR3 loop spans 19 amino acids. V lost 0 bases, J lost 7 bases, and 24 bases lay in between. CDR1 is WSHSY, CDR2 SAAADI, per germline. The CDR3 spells CASSESIRIGQGRIGELFF. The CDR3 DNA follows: TGCGCCAGCAGTGAGTCGATTCGGATTGGGCAGGGAAGAATCGGGGAGCTGTTTTTT.

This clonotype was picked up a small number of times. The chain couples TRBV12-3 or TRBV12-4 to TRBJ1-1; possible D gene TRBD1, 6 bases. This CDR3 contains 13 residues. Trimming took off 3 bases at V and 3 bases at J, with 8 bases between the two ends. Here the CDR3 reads CASSFGGHTEAFF. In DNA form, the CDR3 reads TGTGCCAGCAGTTTCGGGGGGCACACTGAAGCTTTCTTT.

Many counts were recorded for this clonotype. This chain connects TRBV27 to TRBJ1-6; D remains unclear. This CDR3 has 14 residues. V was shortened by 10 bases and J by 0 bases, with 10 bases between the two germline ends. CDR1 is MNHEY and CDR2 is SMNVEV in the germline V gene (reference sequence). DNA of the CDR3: TGTGCCAACCCACTTAGCTCCTATAATTCACCCCTCCACTTT. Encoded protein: CANPLSSYNSPLHF.

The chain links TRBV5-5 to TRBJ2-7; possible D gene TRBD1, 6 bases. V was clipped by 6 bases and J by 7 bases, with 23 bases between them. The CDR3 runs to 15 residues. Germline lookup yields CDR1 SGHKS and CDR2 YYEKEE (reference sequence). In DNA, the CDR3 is TGTGCCAGCATCCACAGGGCCGGGGCCAGGTGGGAGCAGTACTTC. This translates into CASIHRAGARWEQYF.

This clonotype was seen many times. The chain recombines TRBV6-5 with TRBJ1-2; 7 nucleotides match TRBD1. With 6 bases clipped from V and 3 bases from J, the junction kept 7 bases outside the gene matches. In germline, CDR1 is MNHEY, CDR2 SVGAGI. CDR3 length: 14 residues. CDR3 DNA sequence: TGTGCCAGCAGCCAGGGGGAAGGTTACTATGGCTACACCTTC. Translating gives CASSQGEGYYGYTF.

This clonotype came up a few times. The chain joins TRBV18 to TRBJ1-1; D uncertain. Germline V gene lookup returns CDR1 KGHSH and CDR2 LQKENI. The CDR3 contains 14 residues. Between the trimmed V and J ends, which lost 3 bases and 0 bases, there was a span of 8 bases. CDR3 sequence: CASSPVNMNTEAFF. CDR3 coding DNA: TGTGCCAGCTCACCGGTCAACATGAACACTGAAGCTTTCTTT. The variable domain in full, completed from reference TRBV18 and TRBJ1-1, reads NAGVMQNPRHLVRRRGQEARLRCSPMKGHSHVYWYRQLPEEGLKFMVYLQKENIIDESGMPKERFSAEFPKEGPSILRIQQVVRGDSAAYFCASSPVNMNTEAFFGQGTRLTVV.

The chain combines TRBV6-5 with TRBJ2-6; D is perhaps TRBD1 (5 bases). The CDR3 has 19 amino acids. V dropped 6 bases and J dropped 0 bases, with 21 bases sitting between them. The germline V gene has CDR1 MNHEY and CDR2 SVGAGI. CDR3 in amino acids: CASRPNTGFVSSGANVLTF. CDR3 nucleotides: TGTGCCAGCAGACCCAATACAGGATTCGTTAGCTCTGGGGCCAACGTCCTGACTTTC.

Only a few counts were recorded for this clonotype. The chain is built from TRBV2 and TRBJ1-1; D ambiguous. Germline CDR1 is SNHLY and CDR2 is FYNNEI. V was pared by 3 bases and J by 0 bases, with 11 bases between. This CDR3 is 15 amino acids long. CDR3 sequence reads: CASSDYAGLNTEAFF. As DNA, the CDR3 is TGTGCCAGCAGTGATTATGCAGGACTGAACACTGAAGCTTTCTTT.

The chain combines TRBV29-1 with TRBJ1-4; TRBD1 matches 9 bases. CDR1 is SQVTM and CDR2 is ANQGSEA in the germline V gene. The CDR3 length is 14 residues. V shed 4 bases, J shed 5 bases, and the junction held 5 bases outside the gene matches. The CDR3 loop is CSVGVGQGNEKLFF. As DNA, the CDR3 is TGCAGCGTTGGTGTGGGACAGGGAAATGAAAAACTGTTTTTT.

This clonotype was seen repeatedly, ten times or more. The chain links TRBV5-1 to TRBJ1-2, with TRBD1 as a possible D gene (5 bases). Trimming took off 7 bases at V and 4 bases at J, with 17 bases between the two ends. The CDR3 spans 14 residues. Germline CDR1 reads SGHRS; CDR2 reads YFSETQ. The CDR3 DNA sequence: TGCGCCAGCGCCGATGGGGGTCGAAGCTATGGCTACACCTTC. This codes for CASADGGRSYGYTF.

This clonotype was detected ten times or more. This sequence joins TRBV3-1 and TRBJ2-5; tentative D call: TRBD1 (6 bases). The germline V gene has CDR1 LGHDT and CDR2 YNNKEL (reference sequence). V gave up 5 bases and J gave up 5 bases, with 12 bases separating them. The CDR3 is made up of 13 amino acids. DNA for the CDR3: TGTGCCAGCAGCGGTCAGGGGAAGGAGACCCAGTACTTC. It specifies CASSGQGKETQYF.

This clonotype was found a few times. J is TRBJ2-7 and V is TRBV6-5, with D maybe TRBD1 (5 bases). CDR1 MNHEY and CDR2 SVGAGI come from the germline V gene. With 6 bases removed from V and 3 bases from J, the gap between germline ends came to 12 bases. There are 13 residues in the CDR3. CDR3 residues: CASRNQGGYEQYF. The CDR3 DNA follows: TGTGCCAGCAGAAACCAGGGTGGCTACGAGCAGTACTTC.

CDR3 residues: CASSKGQNYGYTF. The CDR3 bases are TGCGCCAGCAGCAAAGGACAGAACTATGGCTACACCTTC. V and J are TRBV5-1 and TRBJ1-2; the D gene is possibly TRBD1 (6 bases). CDR3 length: 13 amino acids. Germline CDR1 is SGHRS and CDR2 is YFSETQ. Trimming left V 4 bases short and J 2 bases short, with 9 bases between.

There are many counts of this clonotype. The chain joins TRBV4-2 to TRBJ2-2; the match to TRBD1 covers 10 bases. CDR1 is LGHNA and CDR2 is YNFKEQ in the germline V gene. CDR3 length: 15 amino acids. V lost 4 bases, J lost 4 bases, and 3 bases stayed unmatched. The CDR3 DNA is TGTGCCAGCAGCCTGCGGACAGGGGGCACCGGGGAGCTGTTTTTT. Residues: CASSLRTGGTGELFF.

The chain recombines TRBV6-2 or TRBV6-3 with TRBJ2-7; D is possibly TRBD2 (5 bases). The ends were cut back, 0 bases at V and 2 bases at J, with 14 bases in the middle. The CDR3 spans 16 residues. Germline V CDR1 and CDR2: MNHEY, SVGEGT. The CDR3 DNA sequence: TGTGCCAGCAGTTACTCCACGTTATCCGGGGCCTACGAGCAGTACTTC. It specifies CASSYSTLSGAYEQYF.

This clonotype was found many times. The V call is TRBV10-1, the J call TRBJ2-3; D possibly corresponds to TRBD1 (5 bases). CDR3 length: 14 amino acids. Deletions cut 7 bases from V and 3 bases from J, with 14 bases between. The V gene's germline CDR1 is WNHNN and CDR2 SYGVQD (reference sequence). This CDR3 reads CASKDEKGTDTQYF. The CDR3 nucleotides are TGCGCCAGCAAGGACGAGAAGGGGACAGATACGCAGTATTTT.

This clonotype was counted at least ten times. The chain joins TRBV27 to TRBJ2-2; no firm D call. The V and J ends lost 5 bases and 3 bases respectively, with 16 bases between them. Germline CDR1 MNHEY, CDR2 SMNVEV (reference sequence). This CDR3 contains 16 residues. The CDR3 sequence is CASSPHSGRHTGELFF. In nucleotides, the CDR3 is TGTGCCAGCAGTCCCCATAGTGGCCGTCACACCGGGGAGCTGTTTTTT.

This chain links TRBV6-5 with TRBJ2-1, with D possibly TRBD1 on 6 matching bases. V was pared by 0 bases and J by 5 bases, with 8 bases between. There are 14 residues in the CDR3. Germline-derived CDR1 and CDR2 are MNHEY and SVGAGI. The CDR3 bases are TGTGCCAGCAGTTACTCGCCAGGGGACAATGAGCAGTTCTTC. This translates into CASSYSPGDNEQFF.

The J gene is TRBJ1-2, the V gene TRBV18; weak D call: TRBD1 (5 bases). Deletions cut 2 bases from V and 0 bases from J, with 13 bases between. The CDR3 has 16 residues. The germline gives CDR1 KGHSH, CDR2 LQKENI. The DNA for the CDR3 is TGTGCCAGCTCACCAGCGGACACCGCATCTAACTATGGCTACACCTTC. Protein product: CASSPADTASNYGYTF.

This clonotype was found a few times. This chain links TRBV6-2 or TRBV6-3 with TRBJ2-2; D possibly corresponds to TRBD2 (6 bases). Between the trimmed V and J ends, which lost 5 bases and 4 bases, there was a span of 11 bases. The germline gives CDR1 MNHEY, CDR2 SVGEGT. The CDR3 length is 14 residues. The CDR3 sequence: CASSRSGPTGELFF. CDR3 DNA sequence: TGTGCCAGCAGTCGTAGCGGACCCACCGGGGAGCTGTTTTTT.

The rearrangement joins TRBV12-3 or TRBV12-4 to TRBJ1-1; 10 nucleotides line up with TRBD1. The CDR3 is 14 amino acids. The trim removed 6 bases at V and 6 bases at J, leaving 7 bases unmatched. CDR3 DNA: TGTGCCAGCAGGAAGGGACAGGGGTTGGCTGAAGCTTTCTTT. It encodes CASRKGQGLAEAFF.

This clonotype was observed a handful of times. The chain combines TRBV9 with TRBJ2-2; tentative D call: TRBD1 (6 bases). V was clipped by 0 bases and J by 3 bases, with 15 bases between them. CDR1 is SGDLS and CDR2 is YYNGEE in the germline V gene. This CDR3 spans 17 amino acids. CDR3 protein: CASSVEGDISYTGELFF. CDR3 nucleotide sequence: TGTGCCAGCAGCGTAGAGGGGGACATATCCTACACCGGGGAGCTGTTTTTT.

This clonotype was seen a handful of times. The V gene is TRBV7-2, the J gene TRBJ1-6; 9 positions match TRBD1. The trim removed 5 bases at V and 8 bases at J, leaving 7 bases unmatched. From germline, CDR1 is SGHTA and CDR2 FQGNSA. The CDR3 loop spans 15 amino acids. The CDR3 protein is CASSLGTGWDSPLHF. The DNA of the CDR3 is TGTGCCAGCAGCCTAGGGACAGGGTGGGATTCACCCCTCCACTTT. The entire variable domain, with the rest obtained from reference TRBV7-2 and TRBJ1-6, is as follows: GAGVSQSPSNKVTEKGKDVELRCDPISGHTALYWYRQSLGQGLEFLIYFQGNSAPDKSGLPSDRFSAERTGGSVSTLTIQRTQQEDSAVYLCASSLGTGWDSPLHFGNGTRLTVT.

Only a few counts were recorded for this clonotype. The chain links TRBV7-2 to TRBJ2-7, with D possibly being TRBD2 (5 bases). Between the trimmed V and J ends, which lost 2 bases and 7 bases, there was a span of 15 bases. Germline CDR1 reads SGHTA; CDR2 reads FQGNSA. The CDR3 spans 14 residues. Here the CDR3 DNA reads TGTGCCAGCAGCTTACTTACGAGGGTGGAAGAGCAGTACTTC. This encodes CASSLLTRVEEQYF.